The entry below gives a single T cell receptor (beta chain) sequence along with its context. Its antigen is undetermined. This sample stems from a study of CD8+CD57+ T cells in acquired aplastic anemia. Overall study: Each DNA sample taken from sorted CD4+ and CD8+ cells came to around 2.9 ug on average.

Researchers used genomic DNA as the template to profile TCR beta VDJ and CDR3. MiXCR, applied by TCRdb to the reads, yields one record per CDR3 protein. The sample contains tens of thousands of distinct CDR3 sequences, about 54% of which appear only once. Study-wide results and limits: Patients showed no significant difference from controls in CD8+ Simpson's diversity. Overlap between patients and controls comprised 25 to 30 CD8+ CDR3 sequences.

The receptor was isolated from a human donor in good health, serving as a control. The sample comprised sorted CD4+, CD8+, or CD8+CD57+ T cells (not recorded which) from PBMCs.

The CDR3 region is CASSLGQARYGYTF. The CDR3 nucleotides are TGTGCCAGCAGCTTAGGACAAGCAAGATATGGCTACACCTTC. The rearrangement uses TRBV7-9 and TRBJ1-2; no clear D gene. Germline lookup yields CDR1 SEHNR and CDR2 FQNEAQ (reference sequence). Trimming shortened V by 1 base and J by 5 bases, and 11 bases separated the two germline ends. This CDR3 is 14 amino acids long.